A single sample is the source of the 28 T cell receptor beta chains below, sequenced in a study of cytomegalovirus exposure and HLA in healthy donors. Repertoires were generated with immunoSEQ multiplex PCR, while TCRdb's copy carries only in-frame clones and drops some. The table lists 150,000 to 200,000 clones, around nine tenths of them singletons. Sample: PBMCs. The receptor set was obtained from a man aged 18-30 years in good health and CMV-seropositive.

This rearrangement joins TRBV4-1 to TRBJ2-2; D perhaps matches TRBD2 (5 bases). This CDR3 is built from 17 residues. Between the trimmed V and J ends, which lost 0 bases and 0 bases, there was a span of 11 bases. Germline CDR1 MGHRA, CDR2 YSYEKL. In DNA form, the CDR3 reads TGCGCCAGCAGCCAAGATGGTGCGGGTGCGAACACCGGGGAGCTGTTTTTT. Amino acid sequence: CASSQDGAGANTGELFF.

The rearrangement links TRBV28 to TRBJ1-5, with 7 bases lining up with TRBD1. The trim removed 10 bases at V and 5 bases at J, leaving 5 bases unmatched. The V gene's germline CDR1 is MDHEN and CDR2 SYDVKM. The CDR3 spans 12 residues. CDR3 coding DNA: TGTGCCACAAGACAGGGCGATCAGCCCCAGCATTTT. This encodes CATRQGDQPQHF.

The V call is TRBV2, the J call TRBJ2-1; 11 positions match TRBD2. CDR1 is SNHLY and CDR2 is FYNNEI in the germline V gene. V shed 8 bases and J 7 bases; nucleotides not matched to a gene: 7. The CDR3 is 14 residues long. CDR3 nucleotide sequence: TGTGCCAGCGGAAGACTAGCGGGAAATAATGAGCAGTTCTTC. Protein product: CASGRLAGNNEQFF.

The chain combines TRBV20-1 with TRBJ2-1; TRBD1 is a possible D gene (6 bases). Trimming shortened V by 0 bases and J by 9 bases, and 6 bases separated the two germline ends. The germline V gene has CDR1 DFQATT and CDR2 SNEGSKA (reference sequence). The CDR3 has 11 residues. Here the CDR3 reads CSAREGGEQFF. The DNA of the CDR3 is TGCAGTGCTAGAGAAGGGGGTGAGCAGTTCTTC.

The CDR3 region is CAISESPGLAGDTDTQYF. Written as DNA, the CDR3 is TGTGCCATCAGTGAGTCGCCGGGACTAGCGGGTGACACAGATACGCAGTATTTT. This chain links TRBV10-3 with TRBJ2-3; TRBD2 matches at 12 bases. Germline CDR1 ENHRY, CDR2 SYGVKD. The CDR3 loop spans 18 amino acids. The V segment lost 0 bases and the J segment 2 bases; nucleotides outside the gene matches: 6.

This chain connects TRBV7-8 to TRBJ1-2; weak D call: TRBD1 (6 bases). With 5 bases removed from V and 3 bases from J, the gap between germline ends came to 13 bases. The germline V gene encodes CDR1 SGHVS and CDR2 FQNEAQ. This CDR3 is 14 amino acids long. CDR3 residues: CASSVRRTDYGYTF. CDR3 nucleotides: TGTGCCAGCAGCGTTCGTAGGACAGACTATGGCTACACCTTC.

V and J are TRBV7-9 and TRBJ1-3; D is ambiguous. Germline CDR1 is SEHNR and CDR2 is FQNEAQ (reference sequence). The CDR3 runs to 16 residues. Trimming shortened V by 4 bases and J by 2 bases, and 15 bases separated the two germline ends. CDR3 DNA sequence: TGTGCCAGCAGCTCACTAGGGCGTACCGCTGGAAACACCATATATTTT. Translating gives CASSSLGRTAGNTIYF.

The rearrangement joins TRBV28 to TRBJ2-5; TRBD1 matches at 7 bases. CDR1 is MDHEN and CDR2 is SYDVKM in the germline V gene. Losses at the gene ends were 6 bases for V and 5 bases for J; bases not matched to a gene: 9. This CDR3 is built from 14 residues. CDR3: CASSSTGQGETQYF. DNA of the CDR3: TGTGCCAGCAGCTCGACAGGGCAAGGGGAGACCCAGTACTTC.

The J gene is TRBJ2-3, the V gene TRBV10-3; a possible D gene is TRBD2 (6 bases). Germline V gives CDR1 ENHRY, CDR2 SYGVKD. The CDR3 runs 12 residues. V was clipped by 4 bases and J by 5 bases, with 7 bases between them. CDR3 nucleotide sequence: TGTGCCATCAGTGGCGGGGAAGATACGCAGTATTTT. Its protein is CAISGGEDTQYF.

This clone was recorded a few times. The chain has TRBV28 and TRBJ2-5; D not certain. V was shortened by 4 bases and J by 0 bases, with 18 bases between the two germline ends. CDR3 length: 17 amino acids. CDR1 is MDHEN, CDR2 SYDVKM, per germline. The CDR3 loop is CASSSLSPSANQETQYF. In DNA, the CDR3 is TGTGCCAGCAGTTCCCTGTCGCCATCAGCGAACCAAGAGACCCAGTACTTC.

V is TRBV28 and J is TRBJ2-7; D possibly corresponds to TRBD2 (7 bases). The CDR3 contains 14 residues. The V and J ends lost 3 bases and 3 bases respectively, with 12 bases between them. The germline CDR1 and CDR2 sequences are MDHEN and SYDVKM. CDR3 in amino acids: CASSFGGGGYEQYF. The CDR3 DNA follows: TGTGCCAGCAGTTTTGGGGGAGGGGGCTACGAGCAGTACTTC.

The rearrangement uses TRBV12-2 and TRBJ2-1; TRBD2 is the table's D call, not checked against the DNA. TRBV12-2 has pseudogene status. There are 21 residues in the CDR3. The CDR3 sequence is CASRFPHPGTSGSHGLHEQFF. DNA for the CDR3: TGTGCAAGTCGCTTCCCCCATCCCGGGACTAGCGGGAGTCACGGTCTCCATGAGCAGTTCTTC.

The chain couples TRBV5-4 to TRBJ1-2; TRBD1 agrees at 10 bases. The V segment lost 5 bases and the J segment 4 bases; nucleotides outside the gene matches: 8. The CDR3 totals 15 residues. The V gene's germline CDR1 is SGHNT and CDR2 YYREEE (reference sequence). The CDR3 protein is CASSSPGQGIYGYTF. CDR3 nucleotides: TGTGCCAGCAGTTCACCGGGACAGGGGATCTATGGCTACACCTTC.

This clone was picked up a small number of times. The genes are TRBV11-2 and TRBJ2-3, with 8 nucleotides matching TRBD2. Germline V gene lookup returns CDR1 SGHAT and CDR2 FQNNGV. J gave up 5 bases and V 2 bases, and 3 bases lay outside the gene matches. The CDR3 contains 14 residues. CDR3 sequence reads: CASSLMTSEDTQYF. In nucleotides, the CDR3 is TGTGCCAGCAGCTTAATGACTAGCGAAGATACGCAGTATTTT.

V is TRBV19 and J is TRBJ1-5; no reliable D call. CDR3 length: 18 residues. In germline, CDR1 is LNHDA, CDR2 SQIVND (reference sequence). Trimming took off 1 base at V and 1 base at J, with 17 bases between the two ends. In nucleotides, the CDR3 is TGTGCCAGTAGTATAGGGAGAATTCGGAGTAGGAGCAATCAGCCCCAGCATTTT. It is translated as CASSIGRIRSRSNQPQHF.

As concerns this clone: The junction departs from germline at one end; a sequencing error may be responsible. This chain links TRBV2 with TRBJ2-3; TRBD1 matches 7 bases. The germline V gene encodes CDR1 SNHLY and CDR2 FYNNEI. The CDR3 runs to 16 residues. CDR3 residues: CASSYGTVFGTDTQYF. Written as DNA, the CDR3 is TGTGCCAGCAGTTACGGGACAGTTTTTGGCACTGATACGCAGTATTTT.

The gene calls are TRBV4-1 and TRBJ2-2; no reliable D call. Trimming shortened V by 6 bases and J by 4 bases, and 12 bases separated the two germline ends. Germline CDR1 is MGHRA and CDR2 is YSYEKL. This CDR3 contains 14 residues. The CDR3 DNA reads TGCGCCAGCAGATCCGCCACGGGCACCGGGGAGCTGTTTTTT. Amino acid sequence: CASRSATGTGELFF.

This chain links TRBV2 with TRBJ2-4, with 7 bases identical to TRBD1. Germline assignment: CDR1 SNHLY and CDR2 FYNNEI. The CDR3 totals 16 residues. J was trimmed by 7 bases and V by 4 bases; bases with no gene match: 13. The CDR3 DNA follows: TGTGCCAGCAGTGCCGTGCAGGGGGTTTTCAAGAACATTCAGTACTTC. Protein: CASSAVQGVFKNIQYF. The whole variable domain, remainder taken from reference TRBV2 and TRBJ2-4, is EPEVTQTPSHQVTQMGQEVILRCVPISNHLYFYWYRQILGQKVEFLVSFYNNEISEKSEIFDDQFSVERPDGSNFTLKIRSTKLEDSAMYFCASSAVQGVFKNIQYFGAGTRLSVL.

The chain combines TRBV6-1 with TRBJ2-4; tentatively, D is TRBD1 (6 bases). The CDR3 contains 15 residues. Germline loops: CDR1 MNHNS, CDR2 SASEGT. Trimming removed 6 bases at V and 2 bases at J, with 14 bases between. This CDR3 is CASSLQGGTKNIQYF. CDR3 bases: TGTGCCAGCAGCCTACAGGGTGGGACCAAAAACATTCAGTACTTC.

The chain couples TRBV5-8 to TRBJ2-5, with D possibly matching TRBD1 (5 bases). This CDR3 has 14 residues. Trimming cost V 4 bases and J 3 bases, with 13 bases left between them. Germline V gene data show CDR1 as SGHTS and CDR2 as YDEGEE. The CDR3 spells CASSQPGFKETQYF. CDR3 DNA sequence: TGTGCCAGCAGCCAGCCAGGGTTTAAAGAGACCCAGTACTTC.

The chain uses TRBV7-2 and TRBJ1-2; possible D gene TRBD1, 6 bases. Germline V gene sequence: CDR1 SGHTA, CDR2 FQGNSA. Deletions cut 0 bases from V and 9 bases from J, with 23 bases between. This CDR3 is 17 amino acids long. CDR3 in amino acids: CASSLALDRGAGNRYTF. The CDR3 DNA reads TGTGCCAGCAGCTTAGCACTCGATCGGGGGGCCGGGAATCGCTACACCTTC.

The chain links TRBV6-1 to TRBJ2-3, with D possibly matching TRBD1 (5 bases). The CDR3 has 12 residues. CDR1 and CDR2 from the germline V gene are MNHNS and SASEGT. V was cut by 6 bases and J by 1 base, with 5 bases left in between. The CDR3 coding sequence is TGTGCCAGCAGGGGGCGCACAGATACGCAGTATTTT. It codes for CASRGRTDTQYF.

The CDR3 nucleotides are TGTGCCAGCAGTTTCTGGCGGGAGGGGGAGCAGTACTTC. Protein product: CASSFWREGEQYF. This chain connects TRBV28 to TRBJ2-7; 9 positions match TRBD2. The CDR3 has 13 amino acids. V dropped 3 bases and J dropped 7; count of bases not matched to a gene: 4. From germline, CDR1 is MDHEN and CDR2 SYDVKM.

The chain couples TRBV7-8 to TRBJ2-1; 13 bases are a match to TRBD2. This CDR3 is built from 19 residues. The germline CDR1 and CDR2 sequences are SGHVS and FQNEAQ. Unmatched junction bases numbered 13, after V lost 6 bases and J lost 2 bases. In DNA form, the CDR3 reads TGTGCCAGCAGACAAAAGCCGGGGGGGACTAGCGGGGCCTACAATGAGCAGTTCTTC. Translating it yields CASRQKPGGTSGAYNEQFF. The full variable domain, its missing parts supplied by reference TRBV7-8 and TRBJ2-1, is GAGVSQSPRYKVAKRGQDVALRCDPISGHVSLFWYQQALGQGPEFLTYFQNEAQLDKSGLPSDRFFAERPEGSVSTLKIQRTQQEDSAVYLCASRQKPGGTSGAYNEQFFGPGTRLTVL.

The genes are TRBV30 and TRBJ2-3; tentative D call: TRBD2 (5 bases). The V end lost 4 bases, the J end lost 0 bases, and 20 bases lay between the germline ends. The V gene's germline CDR1 is GTSNPN and CDR2 SVGIG (reference sequence). The CDR3 has 17 amino acids. This chain's CDR3 is CAWNPGMAPASTDTQYF. Written as DNA, the CDR3 is TGTGCCTGGAATCCCGGGATGGCCCCCGCTAGCACAGATACGCAGTATTTT.

The CDR3 DNA reads as TGTGCCAGCAGTGAAGTTCGACTAGCGGGAGGCCTTAACACCGGGGAGCTGTTTTTT. Translated, it gives CASSEVRLAGGLNTGELFF. The chain carries TRBV6-1 and TRBJ2-2, with TRBD2 matching over 13 bases. Trimming cost V 1 base and J 2 bases; bases outside gene matches: 7. This CDR3 region has 19 residues. Looked up from germline, CDR1 is MNHNS and CDR2 is SASEGT.

The chain recombines TRBV6-1 with TRBJ1-1; tentative D call: TRBD1 (6 bases). Germline CDR1 MNHNS, CDR2 SASEGT. The CDR3 is 14 residues long. Trimming pared 5 bases from V and 4 bases from J, leaving 14 bases between. The CDR3 bases are TGTGCCAGCAGTCCCGGTTGGGGGCTCACTGAAGCTTTCTTT. Translation: CASSPGWGLTEAFF.

CDR3 sequence reads: CASSPGGGYEQYF. CDR3 nucleotide sequence: TGCGCCAGCAGCCCGGGGGGGGGCTACGAGCAGTACTTC. The chain has TRBV5-1 and TRBJ2-7; 8 nucleotides line up with TRBD2. The V gene end was trimmed by 4 bases and the J gene end by 3 bases; junction bases not matched to a gene: 3. CDR3 length equals 13 residues. CDR1 and CDR2 (germline): SGHRS, YFSETQ.